This T cell receptor (beta chain) came from a study of long-term antiretroviral therapy in people with HIV. The study's findings and limits: Diversity remained lower than transplant donor controls, even though it increased after ART.

In germline, CDR1 is LGHNA, CDR2 YNFKEQ. Deletions cut 0 bases from V and 4 bases from J, with 10 bases between. The length of the CDR3 is 15 residues. Runs used v3.0 of the immunoSEQ assay and were done at survey level. Researchers set sequencing to target 40,000-50,000 T-cell genomes per sample. Using immunoSEQ multiplex PCR, the repertoire was profiled, and TCRdb retains in-frame clones only, with some absent. The sample lists 7,100 or so clones, roughly 80% occurring once. As to this clone: Antigen specificity is unknown.

The V call is TRBV4-2, the J call TRBJ2-1; D might be TRBD2 (5 bases). Here the sequenced sample was unsorted PBMCs, taken 1.1 years after starting antiretroviral therapy. This receptor was taken from a man aged 40-55 years with HIV. CDR3 sequence (DNA): TGTGCCAGCAGCCAAGATCGGGGAACATACAATGAGCAGTTCTTC. Translating it yields CASSQDRGTYNEQFF.